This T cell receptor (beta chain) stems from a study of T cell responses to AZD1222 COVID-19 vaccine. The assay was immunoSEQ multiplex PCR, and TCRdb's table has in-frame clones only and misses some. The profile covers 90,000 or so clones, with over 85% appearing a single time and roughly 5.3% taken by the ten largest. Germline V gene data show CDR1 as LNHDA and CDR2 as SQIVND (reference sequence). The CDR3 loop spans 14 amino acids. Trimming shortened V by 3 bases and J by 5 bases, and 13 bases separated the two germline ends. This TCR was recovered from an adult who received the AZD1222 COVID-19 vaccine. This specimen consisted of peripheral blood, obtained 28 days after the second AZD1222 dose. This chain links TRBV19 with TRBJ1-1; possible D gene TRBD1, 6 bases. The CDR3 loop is CASSIEGVKTEAFF. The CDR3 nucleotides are TGTGCCAGTAGTATCGAGGGGGTTAAAACTGAAGCTTTCTTT.